This TCR beta chain is drawn from a study of T cell responses to AZD1222 COVID-19 vaccine. Whole-study results and caveats: Donors, mostly white British, included more females; clonal diversity was possibly underestimated.

Of note for this clone: Antigen specificity is unknown.

Assay: immunoSEQ multiplex PCR; the TCRdb copy retains only in-frame clones and omits some. This repertoire shows tens of thousands of clones, around 82% found once; its top ten account for approximately 47%. The germline gives CDR1 KGHDR, CDR2 SFDVKD. This CDR3 has 13 amino acids. The V end lost 10 bases, the J end lost 6 bases, and 18 bases lay between the germline ends. The sequencing used peripheral blood, collected 28 days after the second AZD1222 dose. This chain joins TRBV24-1 and TRBJ2-7, with D tentatively TRBD1 (5 bases). This sequence was found in an adult who received the AZD1222 COVID-19 vaccine. The CDR3 DNA is TGTGCCACTGCCGACAGTGAGGACCGCGAGCAGTACTTC. Translating gives CATADSEDREQYF.